The 30 T cell receptor beta chains in this list originate from one sample, sequenced in a study of PD-1 blockade in classical Hodgkin lymphoma. Clones were sequenced by immunoSEQ multiplex PCR, and TCRdb holds only the in-frame ones, with some missing. Altogether 20,000 to 25,000 clones are present, about 80% being singletons, with the ten largest covering approximately 37%. Each of the patients experienced relapse following autologous stem cell transplantation, and their brentuximab vedotin exposure differed. The sample here was peripheral blood mononuclear cells (PBMCs), taken before the second cycle of nivolumab. These receptors were taken from a human donor with classical Hodgkin lymphoma.

This sequence joins TRBV27 and TRBJ2-4; D is perhaps TRBD2 (5 bases). The V and J ends lost 6 bases and 0 bases respectively, with 12 bases between them. CDR1 MNHEY and CDR2 SMNVEV come from the germline V gene (reference sequence). The CDR3 loop spans 15 amino acids. Written as DNA, the CDR3 is TGTGCCAGCAGCCACGGGAATCTAGCCAAAAACATTCAGTACTTC. Amino acids: CASSHGNLAKNIQYF.

The chain employs TRBV10-3 and TRBJ1-2; possible D gene TRBD1, 6 bases. The CDR3 runs to 15 residues. The V end lost 3 bases, the J end lost 3 bases, and 14 bases lay between the germline ends. Germline V CDR1 and CDR2: ENHRY, SYGVKD. The DNA of the CDR3 is TGTGCCATCAGTGACATAGACAGGCAATACTATGGCTACACCTTC. This codes for CAISDIDRQYYGYTF.

The gene calls are TRBV6-1 and TRBJ2-3, with TRBD2 as a possible D gene (5 bases). Germline V gives CDR1 MNHNS, CDR2 SASEGT. This CDR3 has 15 residues. Trimming shortened V by 6 bases and J by 2 bases, and 15 bases separated the two germline ends. CDR3 DNA: TGTGCCAGCAGCAAAGTGGGAGCAGCCACAGATACGCAGTATTTT. It encodes CASSKVGAATDTQYF.

V and J are TRBV6-5 and TRBJ2-7; D call uncertain. The CDR3 covers 11 residues. Trimming left V 5 bases short and J 5 bases short, with 7 bases between. Germline CDR1 reads MNHEY; CDR2 reads SVGAGI. The CDR3 nucleotides read TGTGCCAGCAGTCTCGCGGACGAGCAGTACTTC. As protein: CASSLADEQYF.

The rearrangement uses TRBV27 and TRBJ2-5; D is ambiguous. The CDR3 is 13 residues long. The germline CDR1 and CDR2 sequences are MNHEY and SMNVEV (reference sequence). Trimming removed 5 bases at V and 0 bases at J, with 7 bases between. For the CDR3, the DNA is TGTGCCAGCAGTGGGTACCACCAAGAGACCCAGTACTTC. Encoded protein: CASSGYHQETQYF.

V gene TRBV7-6 combines with J gene TRBJ1-5; D unresolved. The germline V gene has CDR1 SGHVS and CDR2 FNYEAQ. V lost 1 base to trimming and J lost 3 bases, with 13 bases between them. CDR3 length: 16 amino acids. The CDR3 is CASSLGLPGSNQPQHF. The CDR3 DNA sequence: TGTGCCAGCAGCTTAGGTTTGCCCGGGTCCAATCAGCCCCAGCATTTT.

The rearrangement links TRBV15 to TRBJ1-3; no clear D gene. V was pared by 7 bases and J by 0 bases, with 10 bases between. Germline CDR1 is LNHNV and CDR2 is YYDKDF (reference sequence). The CDR3 sequence is 14 residues long. Written as DNA, the CDR3 is TGTGCCACCAAGGAGGGAGTCTCTGGAAACACCATATATTTT. Translated: CATKEGVSGNTIYF.

This clone was counted a few times. The rearrangement uses TRBV6-5 and TRBJ2-7, with D unclear. This CDR3 is built from 14 residues. V was cut by 6 bases and J by 0 bases, with 12 bases left in between. Germline V lookup: CDR1 MNHEY, CDR2 SVGAGI. The DNA of the CDR3 is TGTGCCAGCAGGATCATACTGAGCTCCTACGAGCAGTACTTC. Translated: CASRIILSSYEQYF.

The V gene is TRBV4-3, the J gene TRBJ2-3; 12 bases map to TRBD2. CDR1 and CDR2 (germline): LGHNA, YSLEER. The CDR3 spans 16 residues. The trim removed 3 bases at V and 6 bases at J, leaving 7 bases unmatched. CDR3 sequence reads: CASSQGLAGGSDTQYF. CDR3 sequence (DNA): TGCGCCAGCAGCCAGGGCCTAGCGGGAGGGTCGGATACGCAGTATTTT.

Details on this clone: The same CDR3 can be traced to other DNA sequences in this sample. V usage is TRBV5-6 and J usage is TRBJ2-3; D gene uncertain. Trimming took off 3 bases at V and 1 base at J, with 3 bases between the two ends. The CDR3 length is 12 residues. CDR1 is SGHDT, CDR2 YYEEEE, per germline. The DNA for the CDR3 is TGTGCCAGCAGCTGGGGCACAGATACGCAGTATTTT. The encoded protein is CASSWGTDTQYF.

The V gene is TRBV6-1, the J gene TRBJ2-1; D is perhaps TRBD2 (6 bases). Trimming cost V 2 bases and J 10 bases, with 18 bases left between them. Per the germline V gene, CDR1 is MNHNS and CDR2 is SASEGT. This CDR3 region has 15 residues. CDR3 in amino acids: CASSETAGPVEEQFF. The CDR3 DNA follows: TGTGCCAGCAGTGAAACAGCGGGCCCGGTGGAGGAGCAGTTCTTC.

The V gene is TRBV21-1, the J gene TRBJ1-2; the D segment call TRBD1 is taken from the table without a DNA check. TRBV21-1 is a pseudogene. This CDR3 region has 13 residues. Written as DNA, the CDR3 is TGTGCCAGCAGCACAAACAGGGTTCTTGGCTACACCTTC. This encodes CASSTNRVLGYTF.

This rearrangement joins TRBV4-1 to TRBJ2-1, with TRBD1 as a possible D gene (6 bases). The V gene lost 0 bases and the J gene lost 4 bases, with 10 bases spanning the gap. The germline gives CDR1 MGHRA, CDR2 YSYEKL. The CDR3 is 15 residues long. CDR3 region: CASSQEGAAYNEQFF. CDR3 bases: TGCGCCAGCAGCCAAGAGGGGGCGGCATACAATGAGCAGTTCTTC.

The CDR3 reads CASTHPRGPWSYGYTF. The CDR3 nucleotides read TGTGCCAGCACCCACCCCCGTGGTCCATGGAGCTATGGCTACACCTTC. V gene TRBV6-6 combines with J gene TRBJ1-2, with D uncertain. CDR1 and CDR2 (germline): MNHNY, SVGAGI (reference sequence). CDR3 size: 16 residues. V was trimmed by 7 bases and J by 4 bases, leaving 22 bases between them.

This clone has more than one count but fewer than ten. V and J are TRBV27 and TRBJ2-3, with D uncertain. CDR1 MNHEY and CDR2 SMNVEV come from the germline V gene (reference sequence). V gave up 3 bases and J gave up 10 bases, with 11 bases separating them. The CDR3 is 12 amino acids. The CDR3 nucleotides are TGTGCCAGCAGTTTGCCTTCCCACCCGCAGTATTTT. This encodes CASSLPSHPQYF.

The V call is TRBV27, the J call TRBJ2-5; TRBD2 aligns across 7 bases. CDR1 is MNHEY, CDR2 SMNVEV, per germline (reference sequence). The junction had 3 bases not matched to a gene; V was cut back by 5 bases and J by 3 bases. CDR3 length: 13 residues. The DNA for the CDR3 is TGTGCCAGCAGTCCCCTAGCGGAAGAGACCCAGTACTTC. The encoded protein is CASSPLAEETQYF.

The genes are TRBV21-1 and TRBJ2-3; the tabulated D call, TRBD2, remains unverified against the DNA. TRBV21-1 is a listed pseudogene. The CDR3 consists of 14 residues. CDR3 bases: TGTGCCAGCAGCAAGGGGAGAAGAACAGATACGCAGTATTTT. As protein: CASSKGRRTDTQYF.

This chain links TRBV5-1 with TRBJ2-5, with 8 bases lining up with TRBD1. With the DNA end fitting TRBJ2-7 better, the J assignment may be wrong. Germline V gene data show CDR1 as SGHRS and CDR2 as YFSETQ. CDR3 length: 14 residues. This chain's CDR3 is CASSQGQGVYEQYF. Here the CDR3 DNA reads TGCGCCAGCAGCCAAGGACAGGGTGTCTACGAGCAGTACTTC.

The chain joins TRBV19 to TRBJ1-1; possibly TRBD1 for D (5 bases). Germline assignment: CDR1 LNHDA and CDR2 SQIVND (reference sequence). Trimming cost V 7 bases and J 1 base, with 10 bases left between them. The length of the CDR3 is 13 residues. As DNA, the CDR3 is TGTGCCAGTATCCGGACACAGAACACTGAAGCTTTCTTT. Its protein is CASIRTQNTEAFF.

The chain joins TRBV7-9 to TRBJ1-4; D is possibly TRBD1 (5 bases). The CDR3 extends over 13 amino acids. Germline loops: CDR1 SEHNR, CDR2 FQNEAQ (reference sequence). Trimming cost V 3 bases and J 7 bases, with 9 bases left between them. The CDR3 DNA reads TGTGCCAGCAGCTTGGGGGTTCCTGAAAAACTGTTTTTT. It is translated as CASSLGVPEKLFF.

This chain joins TRBV7-9 and TRBJ2-5, with 7 nucleotides matching TRBD2. There are 15 residues in the CDR3. Per the germline V gene, CDR1 is SEHNR and CDR2 is FQNEAQ (reference sequence). With 4 bases clipped from V and 2 bases from J, the junction kept 7 bases outside the gene matches. In nucleotides, the CDR3 is TGTGCCAGCAGCTCTTCAGCGGGGCTTCAAGAGACCCAGTACTTC. Amino acid sequence: CASSSSAGLQETQYF.

The chain joins TRBV9 to TRBJ2-1; the D call may be TRBD1 or TRBD2 (6 bases each). CDR3 length equals 13 residues. Trimming left V 3 bases short and J 5 bases short, with 9 bases between. The germline V gene has CDR1 SGDLS and CDR2 YYNGEE. The chain's CDR3 is CASSGGAHNEQFF. The DNA for the CDR3 is TGTGCCAGCAGCGGGGGGGCCCACAATGAGCAGTTCTTC.

The rearrangement uses TRBV7-9 and TRBJ1-3; 7 nucleotides line up with TRBD1. The CDR3 runs to 15 residues. V dropped 1 base and J dropped 2; count of bases not matched to a gene: 2. Per the germline V gene, CDR1 is SEHNR and CDR2 is FQNEAQ (reference sequence). The CDR3 sequence is CASSLETGTGNTIYF. CDR3 nucleotide sequence: TGTGCCAGCAGCTTAGAGACAGGGACTGGAAACACCATATATTTT. The variable domain in full, completed from reference TRBV7-9 and TRBJ1-3, reads DTGVSQNPRHKITKRGQNVTFRCDPISEHNRLYWYRQTLGQGPEFLTYFQNEAQLEKSRLLSDRFSAERPKGSFSTLEIQRTEQGDSAMYLCASSLETGTGNTIYFGEGSWLTVV.

The chain is built from TRBV2 and TRBJ2-5, with TRBD1 matching 9 bases. The CDR3 runs 13 residues. Germline V lookup: CDR1 SNHLY, CDR2 FYNNEI. J gave up 7 bases and V 2 bases, and 2 bases lay outside the gene matches. The CDR3 sequence is CASSERQGGTQYF. CDR3 DNA: TGTGCCAGCAGTGAAAGACAGGGGGGGACCCAGTACTTC.

The V gene is TRBV7-8, the J gene TRBJ2-7; 9 bases agree with TRBD1. J gave up 6 bases and V 3 bases, and 9 bases lay outside the gene matches. The germline V gene has CDR1 SGHVS and CDR2 FQNEAQ. The CDR3 loop spans 15 amino acids. The CDR3: CASSFEGQGISEQYF. The CDR3 coding sequence is TGTGCCAGCAGCTTTGAGGGACAGGGTATTTCCGAGCAGTACTTC.

In its sample, this clone is large (0.1 to 1%). This chain uses TRBV2 with TRBJ2-7, with 7 bases aligning to TRBD1. CDR3 length: 13 amino acids. Germline assignment: CDR1 SNHLY and CDR2 FYNNEI. The V gene end was trimmed by 9 bases and the J gene end by 5 bases; junction bases not matched to a gene: 10. CDR3 sequence: CARGRQGSNEQYF. CDR3 bases: TGTGCCAGGGGTCGACAGGGCTCAAACGAGCAGTACTTC.

The rearrangement joins TRBV10-1 to TRBJ1-5; weak D call: TRBD1 (5 bases). The CDR3 consists of 15 residues. Trimming shortened V by 7 bases and J by 0 bases, and 13 bases separated the two germline ends. CDR1 and CDR2 from the germline V gene are WNHNN and SYGVQD (reference sequence). The CDR3 sequence is CASKRDPYSNQPQHF. In nucleotides, the CDR3 is TGCGCCAGCAAGAGGGACCCCTATAGCAATCAGCCCCAGCATTTT.

The chain uses TRBV29-1 and TRBJ2-7; 8 bases align to TRBD1. In germline, CDR1 is SQVTM, CDR2 ANQGSEA. V lost 3 bases and J lost 0; bases outside the gene matches: 4. CDR3 length: 14 amino acids. CDR3 residues: CSVEGQDTSYEQYF. CDR3 DNA: TGCAGCGTTGAGGGACAGGACACCTCCTACGAGCAGTACTTC.

The chain couples TRBV6-5 to TRBJ2-3, with TRBD2 matching 9 bases. CDR1 MNHEY and CDR2 SVGAGI come from the germline V gene. The CDR3 extends over 16 amino acids. V shed 1 base, J shed 0 bases, and the junction held 2 bases outside the gene matches. The CDR3 reads CASSYLSGRSTDTQYF. CDR3 DNA sequence: TGTGCCAGCAGTTACTTAAGCGGGAGGAGCACAGATACGCAGTATTTT.

Details on this clone: The junction differs from germline at one of its ends, possibly a read error. The J gene is TRBJ2-7, the V gene TRBV19; tentatively, D is TRBD2 (5 bases). The length of the CDR3 is 8 residues. CDR1 LNHDA and CDR2 SQIVND come from the germline V gene (reference sequence). The CDR3 DNA is TGTGCCAGCCCCCGAGGGTGTTTC. Translating gives CASPRGCF.